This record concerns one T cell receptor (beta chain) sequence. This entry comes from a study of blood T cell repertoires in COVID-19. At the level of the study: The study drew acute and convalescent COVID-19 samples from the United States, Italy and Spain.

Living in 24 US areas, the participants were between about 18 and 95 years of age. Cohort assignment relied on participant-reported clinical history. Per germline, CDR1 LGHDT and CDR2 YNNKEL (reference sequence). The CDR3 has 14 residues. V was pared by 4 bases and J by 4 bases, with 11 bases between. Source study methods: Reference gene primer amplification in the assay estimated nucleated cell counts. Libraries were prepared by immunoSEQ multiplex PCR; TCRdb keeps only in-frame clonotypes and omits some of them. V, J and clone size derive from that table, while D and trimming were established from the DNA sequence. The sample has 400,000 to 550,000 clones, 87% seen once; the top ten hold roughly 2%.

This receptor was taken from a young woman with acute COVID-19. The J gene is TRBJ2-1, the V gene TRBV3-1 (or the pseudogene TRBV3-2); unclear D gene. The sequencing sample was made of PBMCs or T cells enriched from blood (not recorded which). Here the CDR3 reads CASSLLTGYNEQFF. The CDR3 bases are TGTGCCAGCAGCCTATTGACTGGTTACAATGAGCAGTTCTTC.